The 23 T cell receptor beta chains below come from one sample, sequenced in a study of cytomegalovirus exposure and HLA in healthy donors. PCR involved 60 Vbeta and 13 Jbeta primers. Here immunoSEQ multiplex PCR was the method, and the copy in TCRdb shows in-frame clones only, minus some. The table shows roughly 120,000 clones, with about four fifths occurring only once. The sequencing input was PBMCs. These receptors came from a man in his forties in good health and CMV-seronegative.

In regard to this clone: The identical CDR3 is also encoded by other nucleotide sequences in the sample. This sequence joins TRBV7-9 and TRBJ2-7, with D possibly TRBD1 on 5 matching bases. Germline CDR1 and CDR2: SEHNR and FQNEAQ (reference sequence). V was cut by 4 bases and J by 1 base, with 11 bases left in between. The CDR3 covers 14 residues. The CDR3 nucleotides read TGTGCCAGCAGCTCGAGAGACAGTTCCTACGAGCAGTACTTC. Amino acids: CASSSRDSSYEQYF.

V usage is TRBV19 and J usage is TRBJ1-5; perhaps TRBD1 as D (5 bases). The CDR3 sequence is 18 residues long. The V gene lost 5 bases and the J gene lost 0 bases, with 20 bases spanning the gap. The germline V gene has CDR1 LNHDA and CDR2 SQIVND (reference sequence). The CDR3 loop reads CASSHRTPKAVSNQPQHF. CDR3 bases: TGTGCCAGTAGTCATCGGACACCAAAGGCCGTTAGCAATCAGCCCCAGCATTTT.

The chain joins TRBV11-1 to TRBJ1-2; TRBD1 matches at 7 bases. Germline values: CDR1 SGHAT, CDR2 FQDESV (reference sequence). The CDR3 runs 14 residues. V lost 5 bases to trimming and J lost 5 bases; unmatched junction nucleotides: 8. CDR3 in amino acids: CASSPSTGSYGYTF. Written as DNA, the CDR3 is TGTGCCAGCAGCCCCTCGACAGGGTCGTATGGCTACACCTTC.

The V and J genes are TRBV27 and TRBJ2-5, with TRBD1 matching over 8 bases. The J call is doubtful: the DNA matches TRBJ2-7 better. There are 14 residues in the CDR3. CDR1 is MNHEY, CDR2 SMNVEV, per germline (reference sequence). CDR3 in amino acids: CASRNRGVSYEQYF. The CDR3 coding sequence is TGTGCCAGCAGGAACAGGGGGGTCTCCTACGAGCAGTACTTC.

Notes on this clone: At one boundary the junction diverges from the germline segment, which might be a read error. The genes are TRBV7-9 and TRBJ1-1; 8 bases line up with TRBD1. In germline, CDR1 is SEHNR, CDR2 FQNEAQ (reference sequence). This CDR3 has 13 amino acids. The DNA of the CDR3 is TGTGCCAGCAGCTTAGCCCCCGGGACAGGTGGGGTCTTT. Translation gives CASSLAPGTGGVF.

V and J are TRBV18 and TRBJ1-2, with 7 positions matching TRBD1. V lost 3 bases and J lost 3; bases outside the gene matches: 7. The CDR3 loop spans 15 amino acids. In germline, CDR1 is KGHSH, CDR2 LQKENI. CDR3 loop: CASSPDRSDYYGYTF. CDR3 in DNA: TGTGCCAGCTCACCGGACAGGAGTGACTACTATGGCTACACCTTC.

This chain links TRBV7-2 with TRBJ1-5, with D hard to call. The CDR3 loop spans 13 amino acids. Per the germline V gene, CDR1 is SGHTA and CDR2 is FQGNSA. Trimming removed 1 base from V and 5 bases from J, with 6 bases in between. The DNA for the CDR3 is TGTGCCAGCAGCTTAGTCCGGGATCAGCCCCAGCATTTT. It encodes CASSLVRDQPQHF.

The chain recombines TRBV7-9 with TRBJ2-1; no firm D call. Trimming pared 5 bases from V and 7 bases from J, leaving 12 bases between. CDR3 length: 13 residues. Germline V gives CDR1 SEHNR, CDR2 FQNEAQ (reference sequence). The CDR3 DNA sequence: TGTGCCAGCAGCCGAGATACGTTGAATGAGCAGTTCTTC. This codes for CASSRDTLNEQFF.

In DNA, the CDR3 is TGTGCCAGTATCCGGGACAGGAGAACTGAGGGCTACACCTTC. The encoded protein is CASIRDRRTEGYTF. The chain recombines TRBV6-5 with TRBJ1-2; 8 nucleotides agree with TRBD1. The CDR3 runs 14 residues. Per germline, CDR1 MNHEY and CDR2 SVGAGI. Trimming cost V 9 bases and J 8 bases; bases outside gene matches: 14.

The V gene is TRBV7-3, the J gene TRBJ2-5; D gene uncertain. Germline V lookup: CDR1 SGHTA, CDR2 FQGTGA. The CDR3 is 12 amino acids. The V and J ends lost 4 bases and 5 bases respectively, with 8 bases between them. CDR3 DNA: TGTGCCAGCAGCTCCCCTGCGGAGACCCAGTACTTC. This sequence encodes CASSSPAETQYF.

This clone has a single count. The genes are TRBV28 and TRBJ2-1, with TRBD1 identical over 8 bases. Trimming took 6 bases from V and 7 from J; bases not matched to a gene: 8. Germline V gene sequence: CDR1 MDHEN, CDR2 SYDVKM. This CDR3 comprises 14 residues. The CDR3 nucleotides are TGTGCCAGCAGCCGGACAGGGTGGGCGAATGAGCAGTTCTTC. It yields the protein CASSRTGWANEQFF.

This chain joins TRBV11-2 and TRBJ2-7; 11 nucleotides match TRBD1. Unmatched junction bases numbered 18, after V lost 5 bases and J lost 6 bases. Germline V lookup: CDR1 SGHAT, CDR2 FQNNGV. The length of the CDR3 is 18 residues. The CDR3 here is CASSALRGSGQGAGEQYF. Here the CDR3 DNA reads TGTGCCAGCAGCGCCCTTAGGGGGTCTGGACAGGGGGCAGGCGAGCAGTACTTC.

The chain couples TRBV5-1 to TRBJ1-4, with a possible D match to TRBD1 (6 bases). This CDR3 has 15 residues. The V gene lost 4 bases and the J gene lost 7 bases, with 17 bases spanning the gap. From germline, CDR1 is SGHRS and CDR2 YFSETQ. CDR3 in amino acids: CASSPIAGETEKLFF. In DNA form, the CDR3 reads TGCGCCAGCAGCCCTATAGCAGGGGAAACTGAAAAACTGTTTTTT.

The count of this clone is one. The CDR3 region is CASSLSSSGETQYF. DNA for the CDR3: TGTGCCAGCAGCTTATCATCTTCCGGTGAGACCCAGTACTTC. J is TRBJ2-5 and V is TRBV7-3; no definite D call. Germline V gene sequence: CDR1 SGHTA, CDR2 FQGTGA. V was clipped by 2 bases and J by 5 bases, with 12 bases between them. CDR3 length equals 14 residues.

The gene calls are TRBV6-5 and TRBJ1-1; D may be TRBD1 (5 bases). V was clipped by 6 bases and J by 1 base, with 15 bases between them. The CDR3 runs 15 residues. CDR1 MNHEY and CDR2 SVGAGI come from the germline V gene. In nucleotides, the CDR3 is TGTGCCAGCAGCCTCCCAGGGTCTAAGAACACTGAAGCTTTCTTT. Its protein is CASSLPGSKNTEAFF.

DNA of the CDR3: TGTGCCAGCAGCTTATCCCCACCAGCCTACGAGCAGTACTTC. Translating gives CASSLSPPAYEQYF. The chain joins TRBV7-8 to TRBJ2-7; no clear D. The CDR3 is made up of 14 amino acids. Germline CDR1 SGHVS, CDR2 FQNEAQ. The V and J ends lost 2 bases and 2 bases respectively, with 10 bases between them.

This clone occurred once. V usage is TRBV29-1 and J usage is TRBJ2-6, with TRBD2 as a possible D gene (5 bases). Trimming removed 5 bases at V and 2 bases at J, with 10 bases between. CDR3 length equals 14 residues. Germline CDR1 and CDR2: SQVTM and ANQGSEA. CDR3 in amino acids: CSVQTGTGANVLTF. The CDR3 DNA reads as TGCAGCGTTCAAACCGGGACTGGGGCCAACGTCCTGACTTTC.

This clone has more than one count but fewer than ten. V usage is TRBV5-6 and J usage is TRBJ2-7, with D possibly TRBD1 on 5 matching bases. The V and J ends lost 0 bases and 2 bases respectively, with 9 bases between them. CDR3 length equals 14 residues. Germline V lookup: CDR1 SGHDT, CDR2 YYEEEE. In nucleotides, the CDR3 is TGTGCCAGCAGCTTGGTACAGGTTCCCTACGAGCAGTACTTC. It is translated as CASSLVQVPYEQYF.

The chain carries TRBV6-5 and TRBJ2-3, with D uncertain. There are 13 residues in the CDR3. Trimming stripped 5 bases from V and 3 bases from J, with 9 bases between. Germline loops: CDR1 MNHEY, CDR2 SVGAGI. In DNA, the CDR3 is TGTGCCAGCAGTCTAGATAGAACAGATACGCAGTATTTT. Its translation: CASSLDRTDTQYF.

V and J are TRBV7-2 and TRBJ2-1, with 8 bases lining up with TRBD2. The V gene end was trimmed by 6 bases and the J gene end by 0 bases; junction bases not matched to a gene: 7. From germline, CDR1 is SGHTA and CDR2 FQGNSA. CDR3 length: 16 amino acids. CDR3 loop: CASRTAGASSYNEQFF. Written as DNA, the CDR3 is TGTGCCAGCAGAACAGCGGGGGCGAGCTCCTACAATGAGCAGTTCTTC.

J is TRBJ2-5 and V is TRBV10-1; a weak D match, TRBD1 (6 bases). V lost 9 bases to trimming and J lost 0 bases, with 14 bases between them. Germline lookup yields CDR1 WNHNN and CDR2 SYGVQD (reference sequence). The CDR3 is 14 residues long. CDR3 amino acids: CARPGQFDQETQYF. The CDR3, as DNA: TGCGCCAGGCCCGGACAGTTCGACCAAGAGACCCAGTACTTC.

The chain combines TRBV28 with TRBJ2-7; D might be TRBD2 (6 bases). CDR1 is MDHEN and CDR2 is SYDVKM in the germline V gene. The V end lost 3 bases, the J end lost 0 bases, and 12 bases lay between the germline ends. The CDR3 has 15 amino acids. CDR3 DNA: TGTGCCAGCAGTTTCCTATTGGGGGGCTCCTACGAGCAGTACTTC. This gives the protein CASSFLLGGSYEQYF.

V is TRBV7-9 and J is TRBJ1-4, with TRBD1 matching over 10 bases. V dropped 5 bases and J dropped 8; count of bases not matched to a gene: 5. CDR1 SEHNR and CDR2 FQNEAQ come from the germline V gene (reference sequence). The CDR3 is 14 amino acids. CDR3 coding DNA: TGTGCCAGCAGCCCGGGACAGGGGTTAGAAAAACTGTTTTTT. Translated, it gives CASSPGQGLEKLFF.